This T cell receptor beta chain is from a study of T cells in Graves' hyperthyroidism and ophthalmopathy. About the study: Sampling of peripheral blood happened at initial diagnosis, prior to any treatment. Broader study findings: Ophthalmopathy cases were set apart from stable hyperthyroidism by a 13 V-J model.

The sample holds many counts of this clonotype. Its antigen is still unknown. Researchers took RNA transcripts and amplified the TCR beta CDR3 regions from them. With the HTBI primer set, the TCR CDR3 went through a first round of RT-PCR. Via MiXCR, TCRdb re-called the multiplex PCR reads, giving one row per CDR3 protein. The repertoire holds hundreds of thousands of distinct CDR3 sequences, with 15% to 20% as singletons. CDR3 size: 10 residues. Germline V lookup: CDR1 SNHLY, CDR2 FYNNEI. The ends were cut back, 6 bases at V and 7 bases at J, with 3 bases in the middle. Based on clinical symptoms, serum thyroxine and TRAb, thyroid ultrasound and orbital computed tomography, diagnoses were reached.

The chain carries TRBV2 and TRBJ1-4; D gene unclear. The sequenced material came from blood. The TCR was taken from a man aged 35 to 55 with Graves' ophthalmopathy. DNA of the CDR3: TGTGCCAGCAGGATTGAAAAACTGTTTTTT. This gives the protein CASRIEKLFF.